This paragraph reports one TCR beta chain. Trimming left V 0 bases short and J 3 bases short, with 15 bases between. CDR3 length: 16 residues. Germline CDR1 reads MNHNY; CDR2 reads SVGAGI (reference sequence). This entry belongs to a study of blood T cell repertoires in COVID-19. Study in general: Researchers got acute and convalescent COVID-19 samples from the United States, Italy and Spain. T cells, B-cell-depleted T cells, or PBMCs supplied cDNA or gDNA.

Per the original methods: How many nucleated cells were present was estimated from reference gene primer amplification. Sequencing was performed with immunoSEQ multiplex PCR; in TCRdb, only in-frame clones are kept and a portion is missing. Clone size and V and J calls were adopted from that table, with D and trimming inferred from the DNA. The table lists around 110,000 clones, roughly four fifths of them singletons. This receptor was taken from a woman aged 55-69 years with acute or convalescent COVID-19. The sample was peripheral blood. This chain links TRBV6-6 with TRBJ2-7, with a possible D match to TRBD2 (5 bases). The CDR3 loop reads CASSYSRLDGLYEQYF. In nucleotides, the CDR3 is TGTGCCAGCAGTTACTCTCGGCTCGACGGACTCTACGAGCAGTACTTC.